This T cell receptor (beta chain) was captured by sequencing in a study of PD-L1 blockade in urothelial cancer. The wider study: Peripheral blood specimens exhibited a median yield of around 150,000 T cells.

General study points: Durable-benefit patients had greater expansion of tumor-associated blood clones at 3 weeks. TCR clonality was measured in pretreatment peripheral blood. Clonality below the median predicted better survival.

Germline CDR1 is SEHNR and CDR2 is FQNEAQ (reference sequence). V shed 4 bases and J 9 bases; nucleotides not matched to a gene: 8. The CDR3 extends over 14 amino acids. TCRdb's copy holds only in-frame clones and misses some; the assay was immunoSEQ multiplex PCR. Here the sample spans fewer than 40,000 clones, about nine tenths being singletons. A word on this clone: Its cognate antigen is unknown.

The specimen was PBMCs, collected around atezolizumab (anti-PD-L1) treatment. This chain uses TRBV7-9 with TRBJ2-1, with 8 positions matching TRBD2. This clonotype was obtained from a man in his 70s with urothelial cancer. The CDR3 is CASSWGRAGAEQFF. CDR3 bases: TGTGCCAGCAGCTGGGGGCGAGCGGGAGCTGAGCAGTTCTTC.